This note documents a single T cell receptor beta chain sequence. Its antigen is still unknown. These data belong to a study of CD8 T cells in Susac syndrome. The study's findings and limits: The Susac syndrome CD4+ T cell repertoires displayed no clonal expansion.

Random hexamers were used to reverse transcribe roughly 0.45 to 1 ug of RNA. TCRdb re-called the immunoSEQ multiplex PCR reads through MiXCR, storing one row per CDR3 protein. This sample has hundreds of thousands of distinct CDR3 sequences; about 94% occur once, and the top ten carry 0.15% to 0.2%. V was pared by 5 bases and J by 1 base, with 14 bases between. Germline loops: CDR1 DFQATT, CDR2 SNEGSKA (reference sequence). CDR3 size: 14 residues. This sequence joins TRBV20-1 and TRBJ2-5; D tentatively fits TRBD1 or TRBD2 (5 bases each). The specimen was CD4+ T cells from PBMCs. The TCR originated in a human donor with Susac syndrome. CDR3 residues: CSAPPLGVQETQYF. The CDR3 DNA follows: TGCAGTGCTCCCCCCCTGGGGGTCCAAGAGACCCAGTACTTC.